This TCR beta chain was identified during a study of T-cell memory formation after mild COVID-19 (dated by TCRdb to about 2021). About the full investigation: TCR sequence clusters from the two donors were found to be largely donor specific. In two donors, T-cell clones that expanded and contracted after mild COVID-19 were followed by sequencing TCRalpha and TCRbeta repertoires longitudinally. Two young, previously healthy adult volunteers made up the cohort, one male and one female. Here is what the overall study found, with its caveats: Some responding clones were detected in pre-infection memory, suggesting pre-existing cross-reactive memory T cells joined the SARS-CoV-2 response. Clones that contracted from day 15 to 85 showed balanced CD4/CD8 phenotypes, whereas a second wave of clones that expanded from day 15 to 37 leaned towards CD4+. Contracting CD4+ clones were located mainly in the CM and EM memory subsets, whereas CD8+ clones were found to be enriched in EMRA. The second-wave clones that peaked on day 37 were not confirmed to be SARS-CoV-2 specific. The study included only a couple of mild cases, and larger cohorts that include severe cases with pre-infection samples were judged to be necessary.

Ficoll-Paque density gradient centrifugation was used to isolate PBMCs. Looking up the germline V gene yields CDR1 MGHDK and CDR2 SYGVNS. Germline trimming amounts to 4 bases on V and 8 bases on J, with 4 as the count of junction bases outside the gene matches. Including cysteine and phenylalanine, the CDR3 has 14 amino acids. Only the CDR3 DNA stays, 42 bases, in frame from base 1. Sequencing was carried out with an Illumina NovaSeq 6000. Using 5'RACE with constant-segment primers, TCRalpha and TCRbeta cDNA libraries were constructed, with sample barcodes and unique molecular identifiers added in the process. Trizol reagent was used to extract RNA from every sample. Library amplification was performed in two PCR steps, and a second sample barcode and Illumina TruSeq adapters were introduced in the second step. The libraries were sequenced on an Illumina NovaSeq using 2 x 150 bp paired-end reads. Concerning the study's data processing: Demultiplexing of reads and collapsing into UMI-guided consensus sequences were performed with migec v1.2.7. Using mixcr v2.1.11, the UMI consensuses were aligned to TRA and TRB V and J templates and assembled into clonotypes. Clonotypes were classified as expanded or contracted when called significant by both edgeR and NoisET, with noise models trained on biological replicates. For edgeR calls, the cutoffs were a false discovery rate-adjusted p below 0.01 and a log2 fold-change threshold of 1. PCA with hierarchical clustering of max-normalized trajectories of the 1000 most abundant clonotypes was used as exploratory dynamics analysis. Separately sequenced CD4+ and CD8+ repertoires were used to assign the CD4 or CD8 phenotype of responding clones. Using fastp at Q25 and MiXCR, TCRdb reprocessed the public reads and kept productive beta chains. Every entry covers one CDR3 protein and lists the most common genes and DNA from its rows. TCRdb's processing, not the authors' own work, is the source of the V and J calls. Here the sample has roughly 300,000 distinct CDR3 sequences; roughly an eighth occur a single time. About 24% of the sample lies in the top ten.

A word on this clonotype: There is no known antigen for this receptor. Base qualities are not recorded, but no much larger clone differs from it by a single base.

The specimen sequenced was PBMCs or a T cell subset sorted from them (not recorded which). The chain employs TRBV25-1 and TRBJ1-6, with 8 middle bases fitting TRBD1. This TCR derives from a young man who had mild COVID-19 (a few samples of this study predate the infection). The sample titles of this study are shuffled in the database, so cell type and time point are left out; the donor was told from shared clones. For the CDR3, the sequence is CASSAGGTDSPLHF. The DNA sequence is as follows: TGTGCCAGCAGTGCAGGGGGCACGGATTCACCCCTCCACTTT.